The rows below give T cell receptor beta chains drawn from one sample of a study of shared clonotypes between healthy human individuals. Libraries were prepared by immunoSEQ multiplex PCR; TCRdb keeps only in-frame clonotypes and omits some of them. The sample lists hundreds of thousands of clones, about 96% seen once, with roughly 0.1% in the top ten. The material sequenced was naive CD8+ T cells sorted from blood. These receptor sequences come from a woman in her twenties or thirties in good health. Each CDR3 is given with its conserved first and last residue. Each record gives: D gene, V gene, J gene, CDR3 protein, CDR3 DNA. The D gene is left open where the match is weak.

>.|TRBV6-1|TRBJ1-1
CATTEAFF
TGTGCCACCACTGAAGCTTTCTTT
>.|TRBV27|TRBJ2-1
CASSLLTTNNEQFF
TGTGCCAGCAGTTTATTGACAACTAACAATGAGCAGTTCTTC
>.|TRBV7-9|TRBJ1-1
CASSLARGGTEAFF
TGTGCCAGCAGCTTAGCGAGGGGAGGCACTGAAGCTTTCTTT
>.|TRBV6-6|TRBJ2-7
CASSYWDSSYEQYF
TGTGCCAGCAGTTACTGGGACTCCTCCTACGAGCAGTACTTC
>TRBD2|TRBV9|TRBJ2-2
CASSGGLAGGPGGELFF
TGTGCCAGCAGCGGGGGACTAGCGGGAGGGCCAGGCGGGGAGCTGTTTTTT
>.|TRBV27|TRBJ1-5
CASSPGGSNQPQHF
TGTGCCAGCAGTCCCGGGGGAAGCAATCAGCCCCAGCATTTT
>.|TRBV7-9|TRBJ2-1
CASSVTAYNEQFF
TGTGCCAGCAGCGTGACAGCTTACAATGAGCAGTTCTTC
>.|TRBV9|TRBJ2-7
CASSPEGTPYEQYF
TGTGCCAGCAGCCCGGAGGGGACTCCCTACGAGCAGTACTTC
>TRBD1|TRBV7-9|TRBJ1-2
CASSLLQGGNYGYTF
TGTGCCAGCAGCTTATTACAGGGGGGTAACTATGGCTACACCTTC
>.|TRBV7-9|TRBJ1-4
CASSLEPANEKLFF
TGTGCCAGCAGCTTAGAACCGGCTAATGAAAAACTGTTTTTT
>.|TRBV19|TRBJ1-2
CASSITGRAPYGYTF
TGTGCCAGTAGTATAACAGGGCGGGCCCCTTATGGCTACACCTTC
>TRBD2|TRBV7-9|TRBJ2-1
CASSLGPGLAVNEQFF
TGTGCCAGCAGCTTAGGGCCCGGACTAGCGGTCAATGAGCAGTTCTTC
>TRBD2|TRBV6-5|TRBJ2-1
CASSYGGGGLNEQFF
TGTGCCAGCAGTTACGGCGGGGGAGGGTTGAATGAGCAGTTCTTC
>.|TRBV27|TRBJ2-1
CASSPISPNEQFF
TGTGCCAGCAGTCCTATAAGCCCCAATGAGCAGTTCTTC
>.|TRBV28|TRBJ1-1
CASSSLGLGSTEAFF
TGTGCCAGCAGTTCGCTCGGACTGGGGAGCACTGAAGCTTTCTTT
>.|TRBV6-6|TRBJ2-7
CASSPAGAYEQYF
TGTGCCAGCAGTCCCGCCGGGGCCTACGAGCAGTACTTC
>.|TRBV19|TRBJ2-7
CASNLRTGIGEQYF
TGTGCCAGTAACCTCCGAACAGGGATTGGGGAGCAGTACTTC
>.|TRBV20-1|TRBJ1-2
CSANGYTF
TGCAGTGCTAACGGCTACACCTTC
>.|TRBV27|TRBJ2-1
CASSSGLTKLNEQFF
TGTGCCAGCTCGTCGGGACTCACAAAACTAAATGAGCAGTTCTTC
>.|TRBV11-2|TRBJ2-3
CASSPDGTDTQYF
TGTGCCAGCAGCCCGGACGGCACAGATACGCAGTATTTT
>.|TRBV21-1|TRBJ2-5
CASRLWAQETQYF
TGTGCCAGCAGGTTATGGGCGCAAGAGACCCAGTACTTC
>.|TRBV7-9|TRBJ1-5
CASSPQGAGNQPQHF
TGTGCCAGCAGCCCACAGGGCGCCGGCAATCAGCCCCAGCATTTT